Listed below are T cell receptor beta chains from one sample, sequenced in a study of blood T cell repertoires in COVID-19. TCRdb keeps only in-frame clones here, not all; method: immunoSEQ multiplex PCR. The repertoire consists of under 350,000 clones, with about nine tenths occurring once and the leading ten covering roughly 4.5%. Sequenced sample: PBMCs or T cells enriched from blood (not recorded which). The receptors stem from a man aged 30 to 39 who had recovered from COVID-19. CDR3s include the opening cysteine and the closing phenylalanine or tryptophan. D genes are given only for firm matches. The listing skips clone size in some rows; elsewhere it reads once, few, many or a size class.

J gene | V gene | CDR3 length | clone size | D gene | CDR3 protein | CDR3 DNA
TRBJ1-2 | TRBV30 | 13 | once | NA | CAWSVRVSYGYTF | TGTGCCTGGAGTGTACGAGTTTCCTATGGCTACACCTTC
TRBJ1-2 | TRBV30 | 16 | NA | TRBD1 | CAWSAIRDRVNYGYTF | TGTGCCTGGAGTGCGATCCGGGACAGGGTAAACTATGGCTACACCTTC
TRBJ1-6 | TRBV5-6 | 13 | NA | NA | CASSLGWNSPLHF | TGTGCCAGCAGCCTCGGGTGGAATTCACCCCTCCACTTT
TRBJ2-7 | TRBV15 | 17 | NA | NA | CATSSGPPRQRTYEQYF | TGTGCCACCAGCTCTGGACCCCCACGACAGAGAACCTACGAGCAGTACTTC
TRBJ2-2 | TRBV18 | 15 | NA | NA | CASSPPGLDTGELFF | TGTGCCAGCTCACCCCCCGGACTGGACACCGGGGAGCTGTTTTTT
TRBJ1-5 | TRBV28 | 14 | NA | TRBD1 | CASSWGTGGQPQHF | TGTGCCAGCAGTTGGGGGACAGGGGGCCAGCCCCAGCATTTT
TRBJ2-7 | TRBV11-3 | 14 | NA | NA | CASSERGKSYEQYF | TGTGCCAGCAGCGAAAGAGGGAAAAGCTACGAGCAGTACTTC
TRBJ2-5 | TRBV24-1 | 16 | NA | TRBD2 | CATSDLQRGGPETQYF | TGTGCCACCAGTGATTTACAGCGGGGGGGCCCGGAGACCCAGTACTTC
TRBJ1-5 | TRBV6-5 | 14 | NA | TRBD1 | CASIMTGGRQPQHF | TGTGCCAGCATTATGACAGGGGGCCGGCAGCCCCAGCATTTT
TRBJ1-5 | TRBV7-2 | 13 | NA | NA | CASTQGGNQPQHF | TGTGCCAGCACGCAGGGTGGCAATCAGCCCCAGCATTTT
TRBJ2-1 | TRBV18 | 15 | NA | TRBD1 | CASSPADRGNNEQFF | TGTGCCAGCTCACCAGCTGACAGGGGGAACAATGAGCAGTTCTTC
TRBJ2-5 | TRBV29-1 | 13 | NA | NA | CSVDGLAIGTQYF | TGCAGCGTTGATGGGCTAGCTATCGGCACCCAGTACTTC
TRBJ2-5 | TRBV13 | 15 | NA | TRBD1 | CASSSLTGGRETQYF | TGTGCCAGCAGCTCCTTGACAGGGGGCCGAGAGACCCAGTACTTC
TRBJ2-1 | TRBV6-5 | 15 | NA | TRBD2 | CASSSGTSVYNEQFF | TGTGCCAGCAGTTCCGGGACTAGCGTTTACAATGAGCAGTTCTTC
TRBJ1-2 | TRBV7-9 | 15 | NA | NA | CASSAPEEGNYGYTF | TGTGCCAGCAGCGCCCCGGAGGAGGGGAACTATGGCTACACCTTC
TRBJ2-1 | TRBV4-2 | 16 | NA | NA | CASSQDPIIGGNEQFF | TGTGCCAGCAGCCAAGATCCCATAATCGGCGGCAATGAGCAGTTCTTC
TRBJ2-7 | TRBV27 | 14 | NA | TRBD2 | CASGDSGRLGEQYF | TGTGCCAGCGGAGATAGCGGGAGGCTCGGCGAGCAGTACTTC
TRBJ2-1 | TRBV28 | 15 | NA | NA | CASRGGTATLNEQFF | TGTGCCAGCAGAGGGGGAACAGCGACCCTTAATGAGCAGTTCTTC
TRBJ2-1 | TRBV18 | 16 | once | TRBD2 | CASSPASGSGLNEQFF | TGTGCCAGCTCACCGGCTAGCGGGAGTGGATTGAATGAGCAGTTCTTC
TRBJ1-5 | TRBV24-1 | 14 | NA | NA | CATSAAGLISPQHF | TGTGCCACCAGTGCCGCGGGCCTTATCAGCCCCCAGCATTTT
TRBJ2-7 | TRBV7-2 | 16 | NA | TRBD2 | CASSLVASGELYEQYF | TGTGCCAGCAGCTTAGTCGCTAGCGGGGAATTATACGAGCAGTACTTC
TRBJ2-5 | TRBV19 | 15 | NA | TRBD1 | CASSIRDSSQETQYF | TGTGCCAGTAGTATAAGGGACAGTTCCCAAGAGACCCAGTACTTC
TRBJ2-2 | TRBV6-5 | 14 | NA | TRBD2 | CASVGGGTTGELFF | TGTGCCAGCGTGGGCGGGGGTACAACCGGGGAGCTGTTTTTT
TRBJ2-2 | TRBV27 | 16 | NA | TRBD2 | CASSLGLLAGSEELFF | TGTGCCAGCAGTCTTGGCCTGCTAGCGGGATCCGAGGAGCTGTTTTTT
TRBJ2-5 | TRBV2 | 14 | once | NA | CASSDRNTAETQYF | TGTGCCAGCAGTGACAGAAACACCGCCGAGACCCAGTACTTC
TRBJ1-5 | TRBV7-2 | 15 | NA | NA | CASSLGGQGYQPQHF | TGTGCCAGCAGCTTAGGTGGGCAGGGTTATCAGCCCCAGCATTTT
TRBJ2-5 | TRBV13 | 13 | NA | NA | CASSLGRYTGPYF | TGTGCCAGCAGCTTAGGCCGCTATACGGGTCCTTACTTC
TRBJ1-4 | TRBV7-2 | 14 | NA | NA | CASSTYAANEKLFF | TGTGCCAGCAGCACTTACGCAGCGAACGAAAAACTGTTTTTT
TRBJ2-7 | TRBV28 | 13 | once | NA | CASSTPGWDEQYF | TGTGCCAGCAGTACCCCAGGATGGGACGAGCAGTACTTC
TRBJ2-3 | TRBV21-1 | 17 | NA | NA | CASSKVTGGSSPDTQYF | TGTGCCAGCAGCAAAGTTACTGGGGGGAGCTCCCCAGATACGCAGTATTTT
TRBJ2-7 | TRBV6-2/TRBV6-3 | 14 | few | NA | CASSYSPERGEQYF | TGTGCCAGCAGTTACTCGCCGGAACGGGGGGAGCAGTACTTC
TRBJ2-5 | TRBV24-1 | 19 | once | TRBD1 | CATSDPTRDRVFAGETQYF | TGTGCCACCAGTGACCCGACCCGGGACAGGGTTTTCGCGGGGGAGACCCAGTACTTC
TRBJ2-1 | TRBV7-6 | 15 | NA | NA | CASSSELARNNEQFF | TGTGCCAGCAGCTCAGAGTTAGCGAGGAACAATGAGCAGTTCTTC
TRBJ2-1 | TRBV28 | 13 | NA | TRBD2 | CASSLSGRALGFF | TGTGCCAGCAGTTTAAGCGGGAGGGCCTTGGGGTTCTTC
TRBJ1-6 | TRBV2 | 15 | NA | TRBD1 | CASRTDRDRTSPLHF | TGTGCCAGCAGGACGGACCGGGACAGGACGTCTCCCCTCCACTTT
TRBJ2-7 | TRBV28 | 12 | NA | NA | CASSDWRYEQYF | TGTGCCAGCAGTGACTGGCGCTACGAGCAGTACTTC
TRBJ2-1 | TRBV13 | 15 | NA | NA | CASSLKRSSYNEQFF | TGTGCCAGCAGCTTAAAGCGGAGCTCCTACAATGAGCAGTTCTTC
TRBJ2-1 | TRBV5-8 | 17 | NA | NA | CASSQNNREHAYNEQFF | TGTGCCAGCAGCCAGAACAACAGGGAACATGCCTACAATGAGCAGTTCTTC
TRBJ2-7 | TRBV3-1/TRBV3-2 | 16 | NA | NA | CASSQGPRVIDYEQYF | TGTGCCAGCAGCCAAGGTCCCAGGGTCATTGACTACGAGCAGTACTTC
TRBJ1-4 | TRBV6-5 | 14 | NA | TRBD1 | CASRTGGAVEKLFF | TGTGCCAGCAGGACAGGGGGCGCGGTTGAAAAACTGTTTTTT
TRBJ2-5 | TRBV5-1 | 15 | NA | NA | CASSSVPGGQETQYF | TGCGCCAGCAGCTCCGTCCCTGGAGGGCAAGAGACCCAGTACTTC
TRBJ1-5 | TRBV5-1 | 15 | NA | NA | CASSLEGGSNQPQHF | TGCGCCAGCAGCTTGGAGGGGGGGAGCAATCAGCCCCAGCATTTT
TRBJ2-7 | TRBV12-3/TRBV12-4 | 12 | NA | NA | CASSEGAYEQYF | TGTGCCAGCAGTGAGGGAGCTTACGAGCAGTACTTC
TRBJ2-3 | TRBV5-1 | 15 | NA | TRBD2 | CASSLASGSTDTQYF | TGCGCCAGCAGCTTGGCTAGCGGGAGCACAGATACGCAGTATTTT
TRBJ2-7 | TRBV18 | 17 | NA | NA | CASSPPRPGTASYEQYF | TGTGCCAGCTCACCACCGAGACCCGGGACTGCATCCTACGAGCAGTACTTC
TRBJ2-1 | TRBV29-1 | 12 | few | NA | CSARDFNNEQFF | TGCAGCGCCAGGGATTTCAACAATGAGCAGTTCTTC
TRBJ2-5 | TRBV15 | 14 | NA | TRBD2 | CATSRERGEGTQYF | TGTGCCACCAGCAGGGAGCGGGGGGAGGGGACCCAGTACTTC
TRBJ1-6 | TRBV5-1 | 15 | NA | NA | CASLVRDRVNSPLHF | TGCGCCAGCTTGGTCCGCGACCGGGTAAATTCACCCCTCCACTTT
TRBJ1-2 | TRBV29-1 | 13 | few | NA | CSVVTGGNYGYTF | TGCAGCGTTGTCACAGGCGGCAACTATGGCTACACCTTC
TRBJ1-4 | TRBV4-1 | 11 | NA | NA | CASSHGGALFF | TGCGCCAGCAGCCACGGGGGGGCACTGTTTTTT
TRBJ1-5 | TRBV7-9 | 15 | NA | NA | CASSSTGFSNQPQHF | TGTGCCAGCAGCTCTACAGGATTTAGCAATCAGCCCCAGCATTTT
TRBJ1-2 | TRBV7-6 | 14 | NA | TRBD1 | CASSLMEGAHGYTF | TGTGCCAGCAGCTTAATGGAGGGGGCCCATGGCTACACCTTC
TRBJ1-2 | TRBV5-1 | 17 | once | NA | CASREGSSPAPRDGYTF | TGCGCCAGCAGGGAGGGATCCTCGCCGGCTCCCAGGGATGGCTACACCTTC
TRBJ1-1 | TRBV6-5 | 14 | NA | NA | CASRAGVWDTEAFF | TGTGCCAGCAGAGCAGGGGTTTGGGACACTGAAGCTTTCTTT
TRBJ1-5 | TRBV30 | 14 | NA | TRBD1 | CAWSEGQGSLPQHF | TGTGCCTGGAGTGAGGGACAGGGCAGTCTGCCCCAGCATTTT
TRBJ1-2 | TRBV11-2 | 17 | NA | TRBD1 | CASSSPTGPKRDYGYTF | TGTGCCAGCAGCTCTCCGACAGGGCCCAAGCGAGACTATGGCTACACCTTC
TRBJ2-7 | TRBV6-5 | 12 | NA | NA | CATRGQTYEQYF | TGTGCCACTAGAGGACAGACCTACGAGCAGTACTTC
TRBJ2-3 | TRBV1 | 14 | NA | NA | CTPGYGGLRDTQYF | TGCACCCCCGGGTACGGGGGACTCCGAGATACGCAGTATTTT
TRBJ1-5 | TRBV19 | 14 | few | NA | CASTSGVQGQPQHF | TGTGCCAGTACCTCAGGGGTTCAGGGTCAGCCCCAGCATTTT
TRBJ1-1 | TRBV19 | 14 | NA | NA | CASSLGQGNTEAFF | TGTGCCAGTAGTCTGGGCCAGGGGAACACTGAAGCTTTCTTT